Listed below are T cell receptor beta chains from one sample, sequenced in a study of human versus mouse CDR3 diversity and MHC coevolution. Here immunoSEQ multiplex PCR was the method, and the copy in TCRdb shows in-frame clones only, minus some. This table has about 81,000 clones, just over 90% appearing once. Specimen: naive CD4+ T cells from blood. These receptors were collected from a person aged 30 to 69 in good health. Both conserved end residues are part of each CDR3. A D gene is named only where the DNA matches it firmly. Where a row states a size, it is once, few, many or the class of an expanded clone; other rows omit it.

j_call | clone_size | d_call | v_call | cdr3_nt | cdr3_aa
TRBJ2-7 | - | TRBD2 | TRBV5-1 | TGCGCCAGCAGCCCGGGGGGAGCGGGTGCACCCTACGAGCAGTACTTC | CASSPGGAGAPYEQYF
TRBJ1-2 | once | TRBD1 | TRBV27 | TGTGCCAGCAGTCGGGACAGTACCTATGGCTACACCTTC | CASSRDSTYGYTF
TRBJ2-5 | - | - | TRBV7-9 | TGTGCCAGCAGCCCTCAGGCAGGGGAGACCCAGTACTTC | CASSPQAGETQYF
TRBJ2-7 | - | - | TRBV18 | TGTGCCAGCTCACCAAGGGCGGGTTACGAGCAGTACTTC | CASSPRAGYEQYF
TRBJ1-1 | - | - | TRBV29-1 | TGCAGCGTTGTGGCGGGGAGCACTGAAGCTTTCTTT | CSVVAGSTEAFF
TRBJ1-4 | - | TRBD1 | TRBV7-2 | TGTGCCAGCGGAGGACAGGGTTCTAATGAAAAACTGTTTTTT | CASGGQGSNEKLFF
TRBJ2-7 | - | TRBD1 | TRBV28 | TGTGCCAGCACCTGGGACAGGGACTACGAGCAGTACTTC | CASTWDRDYEQYF
TRBJ1-4 | - | - | TRBV7-2 | TGTGCCAGCAGCCTTCTCCCCGGGGGGGAAGGTGAAAAACTGTTTTTT | CASSLLPGGEGEKLFF
TRBJ2-1 | - | - | TRBV21-1 | TGTGCCAGCAGCAACAAGCATAGGACGGGGAGTGAGCAGTTCTTC | CASSNKHRTGSEQFF
TRBJ2-1 | once | TRBD2 | TRBV11-2 | TGTGCCAGCAGCAACCCGAAGACTAGCGGAAATATCTACAATGAGCAGTTCTTC | CASSNPKTSGNIYNEQFF
TRBJ1-1 | - | TRBD1 | TRBV18 | TGTGCCAGCTCACCAGGCAGGGGGCGGAACACTGAAGCTTTCTTT | CASSPGRGRNTEAFF
TRBJ1-2 | - | - | TRBV12-5 | TGTGCTAGTGGTTTGGTACACAGGGTTGGCTACACCTTC | CASGLVHRVGYTF
TRBJ1-2 | - | - | TRBV6-5 | TGTGCCAGCAGTTATTCAACTGAGAGGGCTGGCTACACCTTC | CASSYSTERAGYTF
TRBJ2-5 | - | - | TRBV19 | TGTGCCAGTAGCCCCAGGGACATTTTTCAGGAGACCCAGTACTTC | CASSPRDIFQETQYF
TRBJ1-1 | - | - | TRBV5-1 | TGCGCCAGCAGTATGAAACAGGGTCAAACTGAAGCTTTCTTT | CASSMKQGQTEAFF
TRBJ2-1 | - | TRBD2 | TRBV18 | TGTGCCAGCTCACCACCGGGACTAGCGGGAGTCTACAATGAGCAGTTCTTC | CASSPPGLAGVYNEQFF
TRBJ2-2 | - | TRBD2 | TRBV7-3 | TGTGCCAGCAGCACCCTAGCGGGGGGGAACACCGGGGAGCTGTTTTTT | CASSTLAGGNTGELFF
TRBJ2-3 | once | TRBD1 | TRBV5-1 | TGCGCCAGCAGCCCGACGACAGGGGAGGCAGATACGCAGTATTTT | CASSPTTGEADTQYF
TRBJ2-7 | - | TRBD1 | TRBV7-8 | TGTGCCAGCTTCCGGGACAGGGAGGCCGAGCAGTACTTC | CASFRDREAEQYF
TRBJ1-2 | few | TRBD1 | TRBV6-6 | TGTGCCAGCAGTTACGCACAACAGGGGGCCTATGGCTACACCTTC | CASSYAQQGAYGYTF
TRBJ2-7 | - | TRBD1 | TRBV6-6 | TGTGCCAGCAGTTACTCGGGACAGGGGGGATACGAGCAGTACTTC | CASSYSGQGGYEQYF
TRBJ2-4 | - | TRBD2 | TRBV19 | TGTGCCAGTAGTTTCCTAGCGGGAAACATTCAGTACTTC | CASSFLAGNIQYF
TRBJ2-3 | - | - | TRBV5-1 | TGCGCCAGCAGCTTGGCGAATCCGGAGGATACGCAGTATTTT | CASSLANPEDTQYF
TRBJ2-1 | - | - | TRBV5-4 | TGTGCCAGCAGCTTGGTTGCGGTCTCCTACAATGAGCAGTTCTTC | CASSLVAVSYNEQFF
TRBJ1-1 | - | - | TRBV7-9 | TGTGCCAGCAACTCATACCCCGGGAACACTGAAGCTTTCTTT | CASNSYPGNTEAFF
TRBJ1-1 | - | - | TRBV5-3 | TGTGCCAGTGAACGAACCGGGACATCGAACACTGAAGCTTTCTTT | CASERTGTSNTEAFF
TRBJ2-1 | once | - | TRBV9 | TGTGCCAGCAGCGGCGAGGGTTATGAGCAGTTCTTC | CASSGEGYEQFF
TRBJ2-5 | - | TRBD2 | TRBV9 | TGTGCCAGCAGCCCCGGGACTAGCGGGAGGAGGACGGGGGAGACCCAGTACTTC | CASSPGTSGRRTGETQYF